This T cell receptor beta chain comes out of a study of blood T cell repertoires in COVID-19. Study information: The origin of the acute and convalescent COVID-19 samples was the United States, Italy and Spain. From T cells, B-cell-depleted T cells, or PBMCs came the material, which was cDNA or gDNA.

Seattle cases were enrolled at active infection and followed longitudinally. Authors' methods: The authors estimated nucleated cell counts from reference gene primer amplification. The method was immunoSEQ multiplex PCR; TCRdb's version includes in-frame clones alone and lacks a portion of them. From that table come the V and J calls and clone size; the DNA was used to work out D and trimming. Of about 310,000 clones listed, almost 90% are singletons. The J segment lost 3 bases and the V segment lost 4 bases, leaving 9 bases of the junction unmatched. CDR1 SGHTS and CDR2 YDEGEE come from the germline V gene. There are 16 residues in the CDR3.

This chain links TRBV5-8 with TRBJ2-2, with 7 bases identical to TRBD1. The source material was peripheral blood. The receptor was derived from a woman in her thirties or forties with COVID-19, enrolled during active disease. DNA for the CDR3: TGTGCCAGCAGCAGGGTACAGGGGTCTTACACCGGGGAGCTGTTTTTT. Protein product: CASSRVQGSYTGELFF. The full variable domain, its missing parts supplied by reference TRBV5-8 and TRBJ2-2, is EAGVTQSPTHLIKTRGQQATLRCSPISGHTSVYWYQQALGLGLQFLLWYDEGEERNRGNFPPRFSGRQFPNYSSELNVNALELEDSALYLCASSRVQGSYTGELFFGEGSRLTVL.